This TCR beta chain was identified during a study of T cell responses to AZD1222 COVID-19 vaccine (dated by TCRdb to about 2021). Looking at the study overall: AZD1222 recipients given second doses at about 4 weeks or at about 12 weeks were pooled, since spike-specific TCR depth and breadth were not found to differ between the two schedules. TCR sequencing covered about 230 trial participants: around 210 given two doses of AZD1222 and 26 given two doses of MenACWY control vaccine. Enrollment into the trials was organized by age into subgroups of 18-55, 56-69 and 70-plus years, and those subgroups contained about 160, 30 and 59 TCR-sequenced participants, respectively. Summary of the overall study and its limitations: Vaccine-associated CD4 TCRs spanned the whole spike protein, with dominant responses in regions 160-218 and 743-854. Nearly half of unique spike-specific TCRs reportedly recognized epitopes outside regions mutated in the B.1.351 and B.1.1.7 variants. Because no day 14 peak-response samples were available, the repertoires could be characterized only after the peak T cell response. Conclusions about previously exposed vaccinees are limited, since just five or six AZD1222 recipients were seropositive for SARS-CoV-2 at baseline. The 56-69-year group was small, and its depth increase did not reach significance, likely because of low power. After two AZD1222 doses, both the breadth and the depth of spike-specific TCRs were significantly higher than at day 0 and than in MenACWY recipients. Participants were mostly white British and included more females than males, and it was suggested by the authors that clonal diversity may have been underestimated.

The CDR3 regions of human TCRbeta chains were subjected to immunosequencing. Processing in the source paper ran as follows. Repertoire TCRs were matched against a reference library of SARS-CoV-2-specific TCRs generated with the MIRA antigen-specificity platform. Breadth was defined as the fraction of unique TCRs that were SARS-CoV-2-associated. Depth was defined as the fraction of total T cells that were SARS-CoV-2-associated. Using the MIRA data, each spike-specific TCR was assigned both to the spike region to which the TCR was reactive and to a CD4 or CD8 class. Log10-transformed breadth and depth values were compared by one-way ANOVA with Sidak's multiple comparisons tests. TCRdb re-hosts the immuneACCESS table, in-frame sequences only. Its copies lack some clones; in the studies checked, an unresolved V gene accounts for under half of them, and the cause for the rest is not known. D and trimming come from the DNA, and the V and J calls and clone size come from that table. This sample comprises just over 80,000 clones, 75% to 90% of them detected only once. Around 6% of the sample belongs to the ten largest clones.

The time point tag for this specimen amounts to: baseline before first vaccination. Vaccinee samples came from UK trials COV001 and COV002, including a single-blind randomized controlled phase 2/3 trial of AZD1222 (ChAdOx1 nCoV-19) in healthy adults. For TCRbeta chain sequencing, PBMC samples were collected from trial participants at day 0 and at day 28 after the second dose. The germline ends are 10 bases apart after V is trimmed by 3 bases and J by 4 bases. In the germline V gene, CDR1 corresponds to SNHLY and CDR2 to FYNNEI. From the cysteine through the phenylalanine, the CDR3 covers 15 amino acids. Only the CDR3 portion is preserved as DNA: 45 bases, with reading frame beginning at the first base. Concerning this clone itself: It lacks a known antigen. Base qualities are not at hand, and no much larger clone is one base apart.

This sequence uses TRBV2 and TRBJ1-6, with the D gene uncertain. The receptor's source is an adult in good health. The source material was peripheral blood, sampled on day 0 of AZD1222 vaccination. The DNA is as follows: TGTGCCAGCAGTGAGGCTCGGACGTATAATTCACCCCTCCACTTT. Translated, it gives CASSEARTYNSPLHF.